These 17 T cell receptor beta chains share one sample of origin, sequenced in a study of T cell changes during pregnancy in multiple sclerosis. Data came from immunoSEQ multiplex PCR; TCRdb stores just in-frame clones and leaves some out. This repertoire shows around 84,000 clones, about 93% found once; its top ten account for 0.8% to 1%. The input for sequencing was peripheral blood, taken in the second trimester of pregnancy. All receptors derive from a female donor in good health, enrolled as a control in a pregnancy study.

The genes are TRBV28 and TRBJ2-7; the match to TRBD2 covers 9 bases. V trimming: 4 bases; J trimming: 0 bases; junction bases outside the gene matches: 7. Germline values: CDR1 MDHEN, CDR2 SYDVKM. The CDR3 has 16 residues. The CDR3 bases are TGTGCCAGCAGTTGGGGGCTAGCGGGGCCCTCCTACGAGCAGTACTTC. It is translated as CASSWGLAGPSYEQYF.

CDR3: CASSSSGNTGELFF. The CDR3 nucleotides read TGTGCCAGCAGCTCAAGCGGGAACACCGGGGAGCTGTTTTTT. The V call is TRBV5-4, the J call TRBJ2-2; TRBD2 might be the D (5 bases). Deletions cut 3 bases from V and 1 base from J, with 7 bases between. Per the germline V gene, CDR1 is SGHNT and CDR2 is YYREEE (reference sequence). The CDR3 is 14 amino acids.

The chain carries TRBV2 and TRBJ2-7; TRBD1 agrees at 8 bases. CDR3 size: 13 residues. After removal of 4 bases from V and 4 bases from J, the junction contained 3 bases not matched to a gene. The germline V gene has CDR1 SNHLY and CDR2 FYNNEI. CDR3 in DNA: TGTGCCAGCAGTGGGACAGGGAGATACGAGCAGTACTTC. Translating it yields CASSGTGRYEQYF. The complete variable domain, with remaining parts taken from reference TRBV2 and TRBJ2-7, reads EPEVTQTPSHQVTQMGQEVILRCVPISNHLYFYWYRQILGQKVEFLVSFYNNEISEKSEIFDDQFSVERPDGSNFTLKIRSTKLEDSAMYFCASSGTGRYEQYFGPGTRLTVT.

V is TRBV5-1 and J is TRBJ2-5; 8 bases fit TRBD2. This CDR3 is 14 amino acids long. The V segment lost 2 bases and the J segment 4 bases; nucleotides outside the gene matches: 4. Germline CDR1 reads SGHRS; CDR2 reads YFSETQ. The CDR3 loop reads CASSFTSGRETQYF. The CDR3 DNA sequence: TGCGCCAGCAGCTTTACTAGCGGTAGAGAGACCCAGTACTTC.

V is TRBV5-6 and J is TRBJ2-3; possible D gene TRBD1, 5 bases. The V end lost 4 bases, the J end lost 4 bases, and 19 bases lay between the germline ends. Germline CDR1 SGHDT, CDR2 YYEEEE. This CDR3 region has 16 residues. The CDR3 DNA reads TGTGCCAGCAGCCTCCCTCAAGGGGCTAACCCAGATACGCAGTATTTT. Translated, it gives CASSLPQGANPDTQYF.

The DNA of the CDR3 is TGTGCCAGCGCCAACGGACAGGTGTCCTACAATGAGCAGTTCTTC. Its translation is CASANGQVSYNEQFF. The V and J genes are TRBV6-1 and TRBJ2-1, with 7 bases that match TRBD1. The germline V gene has CDR1 MNHNS and CDR2 SASEGT. Losses at the gene ends were 8 bases for V and 1 base for J; bases not matched to a gene: 8. CDR3 length: 15 residues.

In DNA, the CDR3 is TGTGCCACCAGCCTTACGGCAGGGCTTTCATCCTACGAGCAGTACTTC. It encodes CATSLTAGLSSYEQYF. The genes are TRBV15 and TRBJ2-5; possible D gene TRBD1, 5 bases. The tail of the sequence fits TRBJ2-7 better, so the J call may be wrong. Germline CDR1 reads LNHNV; CDR2 reads YYDKDF (reference sequence). CDR3 length: 16 residues.

This clone has a count of ten or more. The gene calls are TRBV7-9 and TRBJ2-1; maybe TRBD2 (6 bases). Germline assignment: CDR1 SEHNR and CDR2 FQNEAQ (reference sequence). This CDR3 is built from 15 residues. Trimming pared 4 bases from V and 0 bases from J, leaving 10 bases between. CDR3 nucleotides: TGTGCCAGCAGCTCGACTAGAGACTCCTACAATGAGCAGTTCTTC. Amino acids: CASSSTRDSYNEQFF.

The chain employs TRBV18 and TRBJ1-1; D call uncertain. CDR1 and CDR2 from the germline V gene are KGHSH and LQKENI. The CDR3 sequence is 11 residues long. The V end was cut by 6 bases, the J end by 1 base, with 3 bases between. The CDR3: CASSQNTEAFF. Here the CDR3 DNA reads TGTGCCAGCTCCCAGAACACTGAAGCTTTCTTT.

The J gene is TRBJ2-1, the V gene TRBV2; 10 bases line up with TRBD2. The CDR3 sequence is 16 residues long. V dropped 11 bases and J dropped 5; count of bases not matched to a gene: 15. Germline V gene sequence: CDR1 SNHLY, CDR2 FYNNEI. This CDR3 is CAGGDTSGNIHNEQFF. CDR3 DNA: TGTGCCGGGGGGGACACTAGCGGGAATATCCACAATGAGCAGTTCTTC.

V is TRBV20-1 and J is TRBJ2-3; 7 nucleotides line up with TRBD2. The CDR3 length is 11 residues. CDR1 and CDR2 from the germline V gene are DFQATT and SNEGSKA (reference sequence). V shed 6 bases and J 8 bases; nucleotides not matched to a gene: 5. CDR3 residues: CSALGEGTQYF. CDR3 sequence (DNA): TGCAGTGCATTAGGGGAGGGTACGCAGTATTTT.

Details on this clone: One end of the junction is discordant with germline, which a read error may explain. The rearrangement links TRBV7-7 to TRBJ2-1, with D possibly TRBD2 on 6 matching bases. The CDR3 extends over 15 amino acids. Germline V CDR1 and CDR2: SSHAT, FNYEAQ (reference sequence). The CDR3 coding sequence is TGTGCTAGCAGCTTAGACGGGAGCTCCTACAATGAGCAGTTCTTC. This gives the protein CASSLDGSSYNEQFF.

The genes are TRBV2 and TRBJ1-5; D not resolved. CDR1 is SNHLY, CDR2 FYNNEI, per germline. This CDR3 spans 15 amino acids. Trimming shortened V by 6 bases and J by 3 bases, and 15 bases separated the two germline ends. In DNA form, the CDR3 reads TGTGCCAGCAGCCGGGGAGCCCAGGACAATCAGCCCCAGCATTTT. Its protein is CASSRGAQDNQPQHF.

The chain has TRBV4-1 and TRBJ2-1; 8 nucleotides align to TRBD2. Losses at the gene ends were 3 bases for V and 7 bases for J; bases not matched to a gene: 14. CDR1 and CDR2 from the germline V gene are MGHRA and YSYEKL. The CDR3 runs to 17 residues. The CDR3 DNA reads as TGCGCCAGCAGCCAGAGGCCCTTAGCGGGAAAGGGGAATGAGCAGTTCTTC. It encodes CASSQRPLAGKGNEQFF.

The chain recombines TRBV6-5 with TRBJ2-1; D possibly corresponds to TRBD2 (5 bases). The V end was cut by 4 bases, the J end by 0 bases, with 13 bases between. CDR3 length: 16 amino acids. CDR1 MNHEY and CDR2 SVGAGI come from the germline V gene. The CDR3, as DNA: TGTGCCAGCAGTTCCGACCGGGGTAACTCCTACAATGAGCAGTTCTTC. This gives the protein CASSSDRGNSYNEQFF.

This chain links TRBV27 with TRBJ1-2; D possibly corresponds to TRBD1 (6 bases). Trimming removed 5 bases at V and 4 bases at J, with 11 bases between. The CDR3 is 13 residues long. The germline CDR1 and CDR2 sequences are MNHEY and SMNVEV (reference sequence). The CDR3 DNA reads TGTGCCAGCAGTCAAAGGGGGAGCTATGGCTACACCTTC. It encodes CASSQRGSYGYTF.

The chain uses TRBV2 and TRBJ2-5, with 7 bases that match TRBD1. Germline-derived CDR1 and CDR2 are SNHLY and FYNNEI. This CDR3 contains 15 residues. After removal of 1 base from V and 5 bases from J, the junction contained 7 bases not matched to a gene. Written as DNA, the CDR3 is TGTGCCAGCAGTGAAGAGAGGGGGCGCGGGGAGACCCAGTACTTC. It yields the protein CASSEERGRGETQYF.